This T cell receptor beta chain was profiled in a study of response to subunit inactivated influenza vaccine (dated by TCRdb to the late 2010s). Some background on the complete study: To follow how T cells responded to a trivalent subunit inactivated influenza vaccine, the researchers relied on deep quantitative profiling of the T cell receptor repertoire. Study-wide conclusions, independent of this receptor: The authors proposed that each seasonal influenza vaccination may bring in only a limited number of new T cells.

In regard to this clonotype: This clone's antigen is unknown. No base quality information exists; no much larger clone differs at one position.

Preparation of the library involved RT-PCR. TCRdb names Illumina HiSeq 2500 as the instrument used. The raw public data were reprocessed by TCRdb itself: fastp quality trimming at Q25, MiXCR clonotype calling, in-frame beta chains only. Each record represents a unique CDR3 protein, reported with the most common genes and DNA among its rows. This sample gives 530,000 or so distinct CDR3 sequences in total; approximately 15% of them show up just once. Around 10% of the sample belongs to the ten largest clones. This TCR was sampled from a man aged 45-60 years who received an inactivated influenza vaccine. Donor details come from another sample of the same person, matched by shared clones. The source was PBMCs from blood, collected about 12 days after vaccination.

Read as DNA, the sequence is TGTGCCAGCAGTTCGGGACAGGTCCCCAATCAGCCCCAGCATTTT. The translation is CASSSGQVPNQPQHF. The V and J genes are TRBV6-2 or TRBV6-3 and TRBJ1-5, with TRBD1 matching 8 junction bases. There are 15 amino acids in the CDR3, from cysteine to phenylalanine inclusive. The kept DNA is CDR3 alone, 45 bases in frame from the first base. The germline V gene sets CDR1 to MNHEY and CDR2 to SVGEGT. V ends up 4 bases short and J 3 bases short, with an unmatched junction base count of 5.